Shown below are 7 T cell receptor beta chains from a single sample sequenced in a study of CD8 T cells in ankylosing spondylitis. TCRdb processed the 5' RACE reads anew with MiXCR; each CDR3 protein has one entry. This sample has 200,000 or so distinct CDR3 sequences, with about 18% found just once. The sample was blood, either unsorted or a sorted T cell fraction (not recorded which). The receptor set was obtained from a male donor between 5 and 35 years old with ankylosing spondylitis or in good health (not recorded which).

This clonotype was observed many times. This chain uses TRBV7-2 with TRBJ1-1; D not certain. CDR1 is SGHTA, CDR2 FQGNSA, per germline. Trimming took off 1 base at V and 5 bases at J, with 8 bases between the two ends. The CDR3 is 13 amino acids. In nucleotides, the CDR3 is TGTGCCAGCAGCTTAGAACAACGGACTGAAGCTTTCTTT. This codes for CASSLEQRTEAFF.

In this sample, this clonotype turned up many times. It is unclear where the CDR3 begins or ends on the DNA, so no DNA is shown, and the CDR3 is as TCRdb lists it. The chain's CDR3 is CASSNSPPRVGEGNTQYF. The chain has TRBV21-1 and TRBJ2-3; the table's D call of TRBD1 was not tested on the DNA. TRBV21-1 is classified as a pseudogene. The CDR3 comprises 18 residues, both ends counted.

The chain couples TRBV12-3 or TRBV12-4 to TRBJ2-4, with D uncertain. V was pared by 4 bases and J by 3 bases, with 10 bases between. The length of the CDR3 is 14 residues. CDR3: CASSSAMVKNIQYF. The CDR3 region has the DNA TGTGCCAGCAGTTCAGCGATGGTCAAAAACATTCAGTACTTC.

This clonotype has at least ten counts. V usage is TRBV5-6 and J usage is TRBJ1-1; the D is unclear. The CDR3 is 13 residues long. The germline gives CDR1 SGHDT, CDR2 YYEEEE. Trimming removed 4 bases at V and 5 bases at J, with 12 bases between. CDR3 coding DNA: TGTGCCAGCAGCCTTCCGACGCGGACTGAAGCTTTCTTT. It is translated as CASSLPTRTEAFF. Variable domain in full (rest from reference TRBV5-6 and TRBJ1-1): DAGVTQSPTHLIKTRGQQVTLRCSPKSGHDTVSWYQQALGQGPQFIFQYYEEEERQRGNFPDRFSGHQFPNYSSELNVNALLLGDSALYLCASSLPTRTEAFFGQGTRLTVV.

This clonotype was recorded many times. This chain joins TRBV24-1 and TRBJ2-1, with 7 bases matching TRBD2. CDR1 and CDR2 from the germline V gene are KGHDR and SFDVKD. There are 14 residues in the CDR3. V lost 3 bases, J lost 4 bases, and 2 bases stayed unmatched. CDR3 amino acids: CATSDRGLYNEQFF. In DNA form, the CDR3 reads TGTGCCACCAGTGATAGGGGACTATACAATGAGCAGTTCTTC.

This clonotype was counted ten times or more. The V gene is TRBV20-1, the J gene TRBJ2-1, with 15 bases aligning to TRBD2. The CDR3 sequence is 16 residues long. Germline V lookup: CDR1 DFQATT, CDR2 SNEGSKA (reference sequence). With V trimmed by 2 bases and J by 7 bases, 6 bases remained unmatched. The DNA of the CDR3 is TGCAGTGCTAGATGGACTAGCGGGAGGGCCTGGAATGAGCAGTTCTTC. Residues: CSARWTSGRAWNEQFF.

V is TRBV5-4 and J is TRBJ2-7; no reliable D call. With 4 bases removed from V and 5 bases from J, the gap between germline ends came to 16 bases. CDR1 and CDR2 from the germline V gene are SGHNT and YYREEE (reference sequence). The CDR3 extends over 14 amino acids. In nucleotides, the CDR3 is TGTGCCAGCAGCCCCAAAATGGACCGAAACGAGCAGTACTTC. It codes for CASSPKMDRNEQYF. The full variable domain, its missing parts supplied by reference TRBV5-4 and TRBJ2-7, is ETGVTQSPTHLIKTRGQQVTLRCSSQSGHNTVSWYQQALGQGPQFIFQYYREEENGRGNFPPRFSGLQFPNYSSELNVNALELDDSALYLCASSPKMDRNEQYFGPGTRLTVT.